These 28 T cell receptor beta chains came from one sample sequenced in a study of shared clonotypes between healthy human individuals. Profiling relied on immunoSEQ multiplex PCR, and the TCRdb table lists in-frame clones only, not all of them. The table shows hundreds of thousands of clones, with around 96% occurring only once. CD45RO-negative, CCR7-selected cells formed the naive CD8 fraction, which excluded terminally differentiated effector memory CD45RA+ cells. The source material was naive CD8+ T cells sorted from blood. These receptors were taken from a woman aged 30 to 39 in good health.

This clone was observed once. This chain uses TRBV7-9 with TRBJ2-1, with 8 bases aligning to TRBD2. The CDR3 has 14 residues. V lost 6 bases to trimming and J lost 3 bases; unmatched junction nucleotides: 4. The germline CDR1 and CDR2 sequences are SEHNR and FQNEAQ (reference sequence). The CDR3 DNA reads TGTGCCAGCAGTTCGGGACTAGTCTACAATGAGCAGTTCTTC. Its translation is CASSSGLVYNEQFF.

In nucleotides, the CDR3 is TGTGCCATCAGTGGGGCGGGAGTAGAGACTGAAGCTTTCTTT. It specifies CAISGAGVETEAFF. The chain employs TRBV10-3 and TRBJ1-1; D is ambiguous. CDR3 length equals 14 residues. The germline V and J ends were trimmed by 4 bases and 5 bases, with 14 bases remaining between them. Germline V gives CDR1 ENHRY, CDR2 SYGVKD.

The chain links TRBV7-9 to TRBJ1-4, with 7 bases identical to TRBD1. In germline, CDR1 is SEHNR, CDR2 FQNEAQ (reference sequence). There are 15 residues in the CDR3. V was clipped by 1 base and J by 10 bases; unmatched bases: 9. CDR3 sequence: CASSLGDRESRKLFF. CDR3 nucleotide sequence: TGTGCCAGCAGCTTAGGTGACAGGGAATCGAGAAAACTGTTTTTT.

This chain connects TRBV13 to TRBJ1-6, with TRBD1 as a possible D gene (5 bases). The CDR3 length is 15 residues. Germline CDR1 reads PRHDT; CDR2 reads FYEKMQ (reference sequence). V lost 4 bases to trimming and J lost 6 bases, with 13 bases between them. CDR3 sequence: CASSSRKGLNSPLHF. As DNA, the CDR3 is TGTGCCAGCAGCTCCCGTAAGGGGCTTAATTCACCCCTCCACTTT.

This chain uses TRBV5-1 with TRBJ2-5; no reliable D call. The assigned J gene may be wrong: the sequence end matches TRBJ2-7 better. This CDR3 has 14 residues. Germline V CDR1 and CDR2: SGHRS, YFSETQ. The CDR3 here is CASSLARRAYEQYF. CDR3 DNA sequence: TGCGCCAGCAGCTTGGCGCGCCGGGCCTACGAGCAGTACTTC.

The gene calls are TRBV7-3 and TRBJ2-1; D ambiguous. This CDR3 is built from 13 residues. The germline CDR1 and CDR2 sequences are SGHTA and FQGTGA. Trimming pared 1 base from V and 7 bases from J, leaving 8 bases between. The CDR3 reads CASSLSPINEQFF. The CDR3, as DNA: TGTGCCAGCAGCTTAAGCCCGATAAATGAGCAGTTCTTC.

This clone was recorded a few times. The V and J genes are TRBV19 and TRBJ1-5; D uncertain. V gave up 5 bases and J gave up 8 bases, with 19 bases separating them. Germline V gives CDR1 LNHDA, CDR2 SQIVND (reference sequence). The CDR3 extends over 15 amino acids. The CDR3 protein is CASSPRVMAHEPQHF. The CDR3 coding sequence is TGTGCCAGTAGTCCCCGGGTGATGGCGCATGAGCCCCAGCATTTT.

This chain links TRBV5-6 with TRBJ1-5, with 9 positions matching TRBD1. The germline CDR1 and CDR2 sequences are SGHDT and YYEEEE. V lost 2 bases, J lost 7 bases, and 7 bases stayed unmatched. The CDR3 sequence is 15 residues long. The CDR3 reads CASSFGTGKGQPQHF. For the CDR3, the DNA is TGTGCCAGCAGCTTCGGGACAGGGAAGGGCCAGCCCCAGCATTTT.

The V gene is TRBV13, the J gene TRBJ1-1, with TRBD1 matching 9 bases. J gave up 0 bases and V 6 bases, and 11 bases lay outside the gene matches. This CDR3 region has 17 residues. Germline V gene lookup returns CDR1 PRHDT and CDR2 FYEKMQ (reference sequence). The CDR3: CASSFATGGSLNTEAFF. The CDR3, as DNA: TGTGCCAGCAGTTTCGCGACAGGGGGTTCCTTGAACACTGAAGCTTTCTTT.

The chain couples TRBV10-1 to TRBJ2-7; 9 nucleotides agree with TRBD1. V gave up 4 bases and J gave up 7 bases; unmatched junction bases: 11. CDR3 length equals 15 residues. Germline V gene lookup returns CDR1 WNHNN and CDR2 SYGVQD (reference sequence). The CDR3 loop is CASSGTDRGIYEQYF. CDR3 sequence (DNA): TGCGCCAGCAGTGGTACGGACAGGGGAATTTATGAGCAGTACTTC.

The rearrangement joins TRBV27 to TRBJ1-2; D unclear. Germline-derived CDR1 and CDR2 are MNHEY and SMNVEV (reference sequence). Trimming took off 4 bases at V and 2 bases at J, with 8 bases between the two ends. The length of the CDR3 is 13 residues. CDR3 in amino acids: CASSYPGNYGYTF. In DNA, the CDR3 is TGTGCCAGCAGTTATCCGGGGAACTATGGCTACACCTTC.

As for this clone: This CDR3 is also generated by other DNA sequences in the sample. CDR3 sequence reads: CASSLGLAGEQFF. CDR3 DNA: TGTGCCAGCAGTCTGGGGCTAGCCGGTGAGCAGTTCTTC. The chain uses TRBV7-9 and TRBJ2-1; D is possibly TRBD1 or TRBD2 (5 bases each). Germline V gives CDR1 SEHNR, CDR2 FQNEAQ (reference sequence). Deletions cut 6 bases from V and 9 bases from J, with 15 bases between. This CDR3 is 13 amino acids long. The full variable domain, in which reference TRBV7-9 and TRBJ2-1 provide the parts outside the CDR3, is DTGVSQNPRHKITKRGQNVTFRCDPISEHNRLYWYRQTLGQGPEFLTYFQNEAQLEKSRLLSDRFSAERPKGSFSTLEIQRTEQGDSAMYLCASSLGLAGEQFFGPGTRLTVL.

This rearrangement joins TRBV27 to TRBJ2-7; 8 nucleotides agree with TRBD2. The germline V gene encodes CDR1 MNHEY and CDR2 SMNVEV (reference sequence). CDR3 length: 17 amino acids. J lost 3 bases, V lost 5 bases, and 15 bases had no gene match. CDR3 region: CASSPDTGGGRGYEQYF. The CDR3 coding sequence is TGTGCCAGCAGTCCCGACACGGGGGGGGGTCGGGGCTACGAGCAGTACTTC.

Only one count was recorded for this clone. The rearrangement links TRBV7-8 to TRBJ2-2; D ambiguous. The CDR3 runs 14 residues. The germline CDR1 and CDR2 sequences are SGHVS and FQNEAQ. V lost 4 bases and J lost 1, with 7 bases in between. CDR3 residues: CASSSYRNTGELFF. Written as DNA, the CDR3 is TGTGCCAGCAGCTCCTACAGGAACACCGGGGAGCTGTTTTTT.

The genes are TRBV27 and TRBJ2-1; 9 bases are shared with TRBD2. V shed 6 bases and J 7 bases; nucleotides not matched to a gene: 10. The CDR3 runs 15 residues. Germline V lookup: CDR1 MNHEY, CDR2 SMNVEV (reference sequence). CDR3 nucleotides: TGTGCCAGCAGCCCCGGTAGTAGCGGGAGAAATGAGCAGTTCTTC. Translated, it gives CASSPGSSGRNEQFF.

The chain has TRBV4-1 and TRBJ1-1; D uncertain. Germline loops: CDR1 MGHRA, CDR2 YSYEKL. V was shortened by 1 base and J by 2 bases, with 5 bases between the two germline ends. The CDR3 loop spans 13 amino acids. CDR3 region: CASSQVQNTEAFF. The CDR3 DNA follows: TGCGCCAGCAGCCAAGTACAAAACACTGAAGCTTTCTTT.

This clone has only one observation. The chain carries TRBV6-5 and TRBJ1-2; D may be TRBD1 (6 bases). Trimming pared 0 bases from V and 6 bases from J, leaving 14 bases between. The germline V gene encodes CDR1 MNHEY and CDR2 SVGAGI. The CDR3 has 15 residues. In DNA form, the CDR3 reads TGTGCCAGCAGTTACTCGAATGCGGGACACAATGGCTACACCTTC. Its translation is CASSYSNAGHNGYTF.

CDR3 region: CASSTGQTEDEQYF. Here the CDR3 DNA reads TGTGCCAGCAGTACCGGACAGACGGAGGACGAGCAGTACTTC. This sequence joins TRBV28 and TRBJ2-7, with D maybe TRBD1 (6 bases). The germline V and J ends were trimmed by 5 bases and 5 bases, with 16 bases remaining between them. Germline assignment: CDR1 MDHEN and CDR2 SYDVKM. The CDR3 is 14 amino acids. Variable domain in full (rest from reference TRBV28 and TRBJ2-7): DVKVTQSSRYLVKRTGEKVFLECVQDMDHENMFWYRQDPGLGLRLIYFSYDVKMKEKGDIPEGYSVSREKKERFSLILESASTNQTSMYLCASSTGQTEDEQYFGPGTRLTVT.

The gene calls are TRBV5-4 and TRBJ2-5; TRBD2 might be the D (5 bases). This CDR3 is built from 14 residues. The V and J ends lost 3 bases and 4 bases respectively, with 13 bases between them. CDR1 is SGHNT and CDR2 is YYREEE in the germline V gene (reference sequence). CDR3 in DNA: TGTGCCAGCAGCTATGGACTCCTGGGAGAGACCCAGTACTTC. Protein sequence: CASSYGLLGETQYF.

As concerns this clone: Other DNA sequences of this sample code for an identical CDR3. The chain employs TRBV27 and TRBJ2-7; no clear D gene. The V gene lost 4 bases and the J gene lost 2 bases, with 6 bases spanning the gap. Germline lookup yields CDR1 MNHEY and CDR2 SMNVEV (reference sequence). The CDR3 is 12 amino acids. The CDR3 loop is CASSSSPYEQYF. DNA of the CDR3: TGTGCCAGCAGTTCGTCCCCCTACGAGCAGTACTTC.

This clone has only one observation. The CDR3 region is CASSGFTGTGNYGYTF. CDR3 bases: TGTGCCAGCAGCGGGTTCACCGGGACAGGGAACTATGGCTACACCTTC. V and J are TRBV9 and TRBJ1-2, with 9 nucleotides matching TRBD1. The junction had 8 bases not matched to a gene; V was cut back by 3 bases and J by 2 bases. Germline loops: CDR1 SGDLS, CDR2 YYNGEE. The CDR3 spans 16 residues. Full variable domain (missing parts from reference TRBV9 and TRBJ1-2): DSGVTQTPKHLITATGQRVTLRCSPRSGDLSVYWYQQSLDQGLQFLIQYYNGEERAKGNILERFSAQQFPDLHSELNLSSLELGDSALYFCASSGFTGTGNYGYTFGSGTRLTVV.

This clone was observed once. The chain has TRBV19 and TRBJ1-4; the match to TRBD1 covers 7 bases. Germline V gene data show CDR1 as LNHDA and CDR2 as SQIVND (reference sequence). The CDR3 is 16 amino acids. Trimming at V came to 4 bases and at J to 7 bases, leaving 12 bases not matched to a gene. The CDR3 reads CASSTYDRVKSEKLFF. CDR3 in DNA: TGTGCCAGTAGTACCTACGACAGGGTTAAGTCTGAAAAACTGTTTTTT.

V is TRBV5-6 and J is TRBJ2-7; TRBD1 matches 8 bases. CDR3 length: 13 amino acids. With V trimmed by 4 bases and J by 3 bases, 3 bases remained unmatched. Germline values: CDR1 SGHDT, CDR2 YYEEEE. The DNA for the CDR3 is TGTGCCAGCAGCGTGGGACAGGACTACGAGCAGTACTTC. This gives the protein CASSVGQDYEQYF.

The chain's CDR3 is CASRFGLASTYEQYF. DNA for the CDR3: TGCGCCAGCCGATTCGGACTAGCCTCAACCTACGAGCAGTACTTC. The chain couples TRBV5-1 to TRBJ2-7; 8 bases align to TRBD2. Germline CDR1 SGHRS, CDR2 YFSETQ. The CDR3 spans 15 residues. With V trimmed by 7 bases and J by 2 bases, 11 bases remained unmatched.

V usage is TRBV6-5 and J usage is TRBJ2-7, with D maybe TRBD2 (6 bases). The CDR3 sequence is 15 residues long. The V gene's germline CDR1 is MNHEY and CDR2 SVGAGI. V gave up 0 bases and J gave up 7 bases, with 16 bases separating them. The CDR3 loop is CASSYSDKEGSEQYF. The CDR3 DNA reads TGTGCCAGCAGTTACTCGGACAAGGAGGGATCTGAGCAGTACTTC.

V usage is TRBV28 and J usage is TRBJ2-4; D is perhaps TRBD2 (7 bases). V was cut by 8 bases and J by 0 bases, with 14 bases left in between. There are 15 residues in the CDR3. Germline lookup yields CDR1 MDHEN and CDR2 SYDVKM. CDR3 loop: CASRGGTIAKNIQYF. In DNA, the CDR3 is TGTGCCAGCCGGGGAGGGACAATAGCCAAAAACATTCAGTACTTC.

This chain links TRBV11-3 with TRBJ2-1; no firm D call. Trimming left V 0 bases short and J 6 bases short, with 9 bases between. In germline, CDR1 is SGHNT, CDR2 YENEEA. The CDR3 extends over 14 amino acids. CDR3 protein: CASSLDRSFNEQFF. DNA for the CDR3: TGTGCCAGCAGCTTAGATAGATCTTTCAATGAGCAGTTCTTC.

The CDR3, as DNA: TGCAGCGTTGTCGGACGAGATAGCGGCAACACCGGGGAGCTGTTTTTT. This encodes CSVVGRDSGNTGELFF. V gene TRBV29-1 combines with J gene TRBJ2-2; a possible D gene is TRBD2 (6 bases). The ends were cut back, 4 bases at V and 2 bases at J, with 17 bases in the middle. Germline values: CDR1 SQVTM, CDR2 ANQGSEA. The CDR3 covers 16 residues.